The 17 T cell receptor beta chains below come from one sample, sequenced in a study of CD8 T cells in Susac syndrome. Reverse transcription of about 0.45 to 1 ug RNA was performed with random hexamers. TCRdb re-analysed the immunoSEQ multiplex PCR reads in MiXCR, keeping a single row per CDR3 protein. The data show 130,000 to 150,000 distinct CDR3 sequences, with 90% to 96% seen just once and roughly 0.08% held by the top ten. The sample was CD4+ T cells from PBMCs. The receptors originated from a human donor with Susac syndrome.

The chain couples TRBV3-1 to TRBJ1-1; D ambiguous. This CDR3 contains 8 residues. Germline CDR1 reads LGHDT; CDR2 reads YNNKEL (reference sequence). CDR3 DNA: TGTGCTCTCACTGAAGCTTTCTTT. Amino acids: CALTEAFF.

The J gene is TRBJ1-1, the V gene TRBV5-6, with a weak D call TRBD1 (5 bases). The V gene lost 1 base and the J gene lost 1 base, with 8 bases spanning the gap. The CDR3 contains 14 residues. CDR1 is SGHDT and CDR2 is YYEEEE in the germline V gene. CDR3 DNA: TGTGCCAGCAGCTTGCCGGGGCAGAACACTGAAGCTTTCTTT. Translating gives CASSLPGQNTEAFF.

The gene calls are TRBV29-1 and TRBJ2-5; 7 nucleotides agree with TRBD1. Germline V gene lookup returns CDR1 SQVTM and CDR2 ANQGSEA. J lost 2 bases, V lost 5 bases, and 5 bases had no gene match. This CDR3 contains 13 residues. CDR3 residues: CSVIGTAQETQYF. The CDR3 nucleotides read TGCAGCGTTATCGGGACAGCTCAAGAGACCCAGTACTTC.

The chain carries TRBV15 and TRBJ2-7, with D hard to call. Germline V gene sequence: CDR1 LNHNV, CDR2 YYDKDF (reference sequence). V was shortened by 0 bases and J by 0 bases, with 12 bases between the two germline ends. CDR3 size: 16 residues. The CDR3 DNA sequence: TGTGCCACCAGCAGAGATCGGGCAGCGATCTCCTACGAGCAGTACTTC. It encodes CATSRDRAAISYEQYF. Drawing the rest from reference TRBV15 and TRBJ2-7, the complete variable domain is DAMVIQNPRYQVTQFGKPVTLSCSQTLNHNVMYWYQQKSSQAPKLLFHYYDKDFNNEADTPDNFQSRRPNTSFCFLDIRSPGLGDTAMYLCATSRDRAAISYEQYFGPGTRLTVT.

V gene TRBV20-1 combines with J gene TRBJ2-5, with a possible D match to TRBD2 (5 bases). This CDR3 region has 14 residues. With 5 bases removed from V and 2 bases from J, the gap between germline ends came to 15 bases. Germline V CDR1 and CDR2: DFQATT, SNEGSKA (reference sequence). The CDR3 is CSAFPLSGQETQYF. CDR3 sequence (DNA): TGCAGTGCTTTTCCCCTCAGCGGTCAAGAGACCCAGTACTTC.

The J gene is TRBJ2-1, the V gene TRBV4-1; 13 bases line up with TRBD2. V dropped 2 bases and J dropped 6; count of bases not matched to a gene: 4. The length of the CDR3 is 16 residues. Germline loops: CDR1 MGHRA, CDR2 YSYEKL. As DNA, the CDR3 is TGCGCCAGCAGCCAATTACTAGCGGGAGGGTTCAATGAGCAGTTCTTC. This sequence encodes CASSQLLAGGFNEQFF.

This rearrangement joins TRBV14 to TRBJ2-7; 9 bases map to TRBD1. CDR3 length: 16 residues. V gave up 4 bases and J gave up 0 bases; unmatched junction bases: 7. The germline CDR1 and CDR2 sequences are SGHDN and FVKESK. The chain's CDR3 is CASSPHLGQGSYEQYF. DNA for the CDR3: TGTGCCAGCAGCCCGCACTTGGGACAGGGCTCCTACGAGCAGTACTTC. Combining the CDR3 with reference TRBV14 and TRBJ2-7 gives the whole variable domain EAGVTQFPSHSVIEKGQTVTLRCDPISGHDNLYWYRRVMGKEIKFLLHFVKESKQDESGMPNNRFLAERTGGTYSTLKVQPAELEDSGVYFCASSPHLGQGSYEQYFGPGTRLTVT.

The genes are TRBV7-2 and TRBJ2-7; D remains ambiguous. From germline, CDR1 is SGHTA and CDR2 FQGNSA. CDR3 size: 11 residues. With 4 bases removed from V and 6 bases from J, the gap between germline ends came to 7 bases. CDR3 nucleotides: TGTGCCAGCAGCTCCGGACCCGAGCAGTACTTC. Amino acid sequence: CASSSGPEQYF.

The chain recombines TRBV7-9 with TRBJ2-1; 8 bases agree with TRBD2. V gave up 5 bases and J gave up 8 bases; unmatched junction bases: 2. Germline CDR1 is SEHNR and CDR2 is FQNEAQ (reference sequence). There are 12 residues in the CDR3. In nucleotides, the CDR3 is TGTGCCAGCAGCGGAGCGGGAGATGAGCAGTTCTTC. Encoded protein: CASSGAGDEQFF.

This chain connects TRBV5-4 to TRBJ1-3; no clear D. The CDR3 runs to 15 residues. V lost 0 bases to trimming and J lost 0 bases, with 7 bases between them. Germline V gives CDR1 SGHNT, CDR2 YYREEE (reference sequence). CDR3 sequence (DNA): TGTGCCAGCAGCTTGGCTGCCGCCTCTGGAAACACCATATATTTT. Protein sequence: CASSLAAASGNTIYF.

The chain links TRBV3-1 to TRBJ1-4; D is unclear. V lost 6 bases and J 10 bases, leaving 18 bases between the germline ends. This CDR3 contains 14 residues. Germline CDR1 is LGHDT and CDR2 is YNNKEL (reference sequence). CDR3 in amino acids: CASSSDDFKRKLFF. The CDR3 coding sequence is TGTGCCAGCAGTTCCGACGACTTCAAGCGAAAACTGTTTTTT.

V gene TRBV29-1 combines with J gene TRBJ2-1; D tentatively reads TRBD1 or TRBD2 (7 bases each). CDR3 length: 16 residues. V lost 4 bases to trimming and J lost 7 bases, with 23 bases between them. Germline CDR1 is SQVTM and CDR2 is ANQGSEA. CDR3 in DNA: TGCAGCGTTGCGGGGGGATTTCCCGACAGGGATAATGAGCAGTTCTTC. Protein product: CSVAGGFPDRDNEQFF.

This clonotype appeared once. The V gene is TRBV3-1, the J gene TRBJ2-5, with D perhaps given as TRBD1 or TRBD2 (6 bases each). Per the germline V gene, CDR1 is LGHDT and CDR2 is YNNKEL (reference sequence). CDR3 length: 15 amino acids. V was clipped by 4 bases and J by 5 bases, with 17 bases between them. The CDR3 region is CASSPLMGGGETQYF. The CDR3 bases are TGTGCCAGCAGCCCTCTAATGGGGGGCGGGGAGACCCAGTACTTC.

J is TRBJ2-3 and V is TRBV28; D unresolved. V was cut by 6 bases and J by 7 bases, with 11 bases left in between. CDR3 length: 12 residues. Germline V lookup: CDR1 MDHEN, CDR2 SYDVKM. For the CDR3, the DNA is TGTGCCAGCAGCTCCTACCTTCATACGCAGTATTTT. Translated: CASSSYLHTQYF. Full variable domain (remainder filled in from reference TRBV28 and TRBJ2-3): DVKVTQSSRYLVKRTGEKVFLECVQDMDHENMFWYRQDPGLGLRLIYFSYDVKMKEKGDIPEGYSVSREKKERFSLILESASTNQTSMYLCASSSYLHTQYFGPGTRLTVL.

The CDR3 protein is CASSSDNSGANVLTF. DNA of the CDR3: TGTGCCAGCAGCTCTGACAACTCTGGGGCCAACGTCCTGACTTTC. The genes are TRBV4-2 and TRBJ2-6; D is unclear. V lost 5 bases, J lost 0 bases, and 8 bases lay in between. The CDR3 is 15 amino acids. Germline CDR1 and CDR2: LGHNA and YNFKEQ.

V usage is TRBV14 and J usage is TRBJ1-2, with D hard to call. The ends were cut back, 1 base at V and 0 bases at J, with 15 bases in the middle. The germline V gene encodes CDR1 SGHDN and CDR2 FVKESK. This CDR3 has 17 amino acids. As DNA, the CDR3 is TGTGCCAGCAGCCAAGTTATCAACACATTCACTAACTATGGCTACACCTTC. This codes for CASSQVINTFTNYGYTF. Based on the CDR3 plus reference TRBV14 and TRBJ1-2, the full variable domain is EAGVTQFPSHSVIEKGQTVTLRCDPISGHDNLYWYRRVMGKEIKFLLHFVKESKQDESGMPNNRFLAERTGGTYSTLKVQPAELEDSGVYFCASSQVINTFTNYGYTFGSGTRLTVV.

This clonotype was recorded once. The chain's CDR3 is CASSSTRDTGELFF. CDR3 coding DNA: TGTGCCAGCAGTTCGACTAGGGACACCGGGGAGCTGTTTTTT. This rearrangement joins TRBV5-4 to TRBJ2-2, with D possibly matching TRBD2 (6 bases). CDR3 length equals 14 residues. Trimming pared 5 bases from V and 3 bases from J, leaving 11 bases between. Germline-derived CDR1 and CDR2 are SGHNT and YYREEE (reference sequence).